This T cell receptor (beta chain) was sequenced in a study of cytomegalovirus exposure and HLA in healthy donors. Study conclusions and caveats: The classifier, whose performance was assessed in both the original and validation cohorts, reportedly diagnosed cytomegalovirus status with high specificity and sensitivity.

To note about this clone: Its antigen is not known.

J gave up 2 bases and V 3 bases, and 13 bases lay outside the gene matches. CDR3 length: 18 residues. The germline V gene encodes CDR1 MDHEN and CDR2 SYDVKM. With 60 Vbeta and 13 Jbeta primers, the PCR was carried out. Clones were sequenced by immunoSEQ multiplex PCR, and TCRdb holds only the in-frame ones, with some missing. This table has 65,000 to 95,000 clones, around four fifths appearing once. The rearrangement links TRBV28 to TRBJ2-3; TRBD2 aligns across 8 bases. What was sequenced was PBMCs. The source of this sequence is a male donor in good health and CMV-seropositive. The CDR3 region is CASSFSPGLGSFTDTQYF. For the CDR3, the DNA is TGTGCCAGCAGTTTCTCTCCGGGACTAGGCTCTTTCACAGATACGCAGTATTTT.